Listed below are T cell receptor beta chains from one sample, sequenced in a study of T cells in Graves' hyperthyroidism and ophthalmopathy. TCRdb redid the calling of the multiplex PCR reads with MiXCR, one entry per CDR3 protein. Of 600,000 or so distinct CDR3 sequences in the sample, about 15% were seen once. The sequenced sample consisted of blood. The receptors derive from a woman between 50 and 59 years old with Graves' ophthalmopathy. Each CDR3 is given without its conserved first and last residue.

len	v_gene	j_gene	CDR3aa
14	TRBV28	TRBJ2-1	ASSLGGAGARSEQF
13	TRBV27	TRBJ1-5	ASSFGTGVNQPQH
13	TRBV20-1	TRBJ2-7	SATGLAGAAYEQY
14	TRBV3-1	TRBJ1-1	ASSPPAGTIHTEAF
18	TRBV6-2/TRBV6-3	TRBJ1-2	ASSYSGPGQIKVSNYGYT
11	TRBV28	TRBJ1-1	ASRPWPRAEAF
11	TRBV11-2	TRBJ2-3	ASSALGPDTQY
13	TRBV20-1	TRBJ1-5	SARDSGRGNQPQH
15	TRBV5-1	TRBJ2-7	ASSLGQGIRLSYEQY
11	TRBV12-5	TRBJ2-2	ASGLGHTGELF
13	TRBV7-9	TRBJ2-3	ASIKTSGKADTQY
13	TRBV2	TRBJ1-5	ASSRGQALHQPQH
11	TRBV6-1	TRBJ2-1	ASGVRGGNEQF
13	TRBV5-4	TRBJ2-7	ASSPSRENSYEQY
13	TRBV20-1	TRBJ2-5	SAPYPGQGGETQY
15	TRBV12-3/TRBV12-4	TRBJ1-1	ASSLALRTDKDTEAF
12	TRBV12-3/TRBV12-4	TRBJ2-4	ASTTGYREGIQY
18	TRBV27	TRBJ1-5	ASSFRGRGQRLNSNQPQH
12	TRBV29-1	TRBJ2-3	SVVMTGGTDTQY
13	TRBV27	TRBJ2-6	ATTKDRSGANVLT
12	TRBV12-3/TRBV12-4	TRBJ2-3	ASSHGQGPGTQY
12	TRBV10-2	TRBJ2-1	ASSIAVSYNEQF